The 4 T cell receptor beta chains below all came from one sample that was sequenced in a study of blood T cell repertoires in COVID-19. The data were produced by immunoSEQ multiplex PCR, yet TCRdb's version contains in-frame clones alone and is incomplete. The sample contains some 150,000 clones, 65% to 90% of which appear only once. Specimen: peripheral blood. These receptors all stem from a woman between 55 and 75 years old with active or convalescent COVID-19.

V usage is TRBV7-9 and J usage is TRBJ1-2; D possibly corresponds to TRBD1 (5 bases). The germline CDR1 and CDR2 sequences are SEHNR and FQNEAQ (reference sequence). With 5 bases removed from V and 6 bases from J, the gap between germline ends came to 16 bases. The CDR3 extends over 14 amino acids. The CDR3 is CASSPNTGPHGYTF. CDR3 DNA sequence: TGTGCCAGCAGCCCAAACACAGGACCGCATGGCTACACCTTC.

This clone was recorded only once. The rearrangement joins TRBV7-2 to TRBJ2-1; the D is unclear. V gave up 3 bases and J gave up 2 bases, with 11 bases separating them. CDR1 SGHTA and CDR2 FQGNSA come from the germline V gene. CDR3 length equals 15 residues. DNA of the CDR3: TGTGCCAGCAGCTTTCAAGAGGTTGCCTACAATGAGCAGTTCTTC. Its protein is CASSFQEVAYNEQFF.

The V gene is TRBV5-5, the J gene TRBJ1-2, with D unclear. Germline assignment: CDR1 SGHKS and CDR2 YYEKEE (reference sequence). The CDR3 consists of 15 residues. V shed 1 base and J shed 2 bases, with 12 bases lying between them. CDR3 DNA: TGTGCCAGCAGCTTGAGGGCGGAGGACAACTATGGCTACACCTTC. Protein sequence: CASSLRAEDNYGYTF.

J is TRBJ1-5 and V is TRBV28, with D unresolved. There are 14 residues in the CDR3. V lost 6 bases and J 3 bases, leaving 12 bases between the germline ends. Germline lookup yields CDR1 MDHEN and CDR2 SYDVKM. CDR3 region: CASRGSHYNQPQHF. The CDR3 DNA sequence: TGTGCCAGCAGAGGGAGCCATTACAATCAGCCCCAGCATTTT. The whole variable domain, remainder taken from reference TRBV28 and TRBJ1-5, is DVKVTQSSRYLVKRTGEKVFLECVQDMDHENMFWYRQDPGLGLRLIYFSYDVKMKEKGDIPEGYSVSREKKERFSLILESASTNQTSMYLCASRGSHYNQPQHFGDGTRLSIL.